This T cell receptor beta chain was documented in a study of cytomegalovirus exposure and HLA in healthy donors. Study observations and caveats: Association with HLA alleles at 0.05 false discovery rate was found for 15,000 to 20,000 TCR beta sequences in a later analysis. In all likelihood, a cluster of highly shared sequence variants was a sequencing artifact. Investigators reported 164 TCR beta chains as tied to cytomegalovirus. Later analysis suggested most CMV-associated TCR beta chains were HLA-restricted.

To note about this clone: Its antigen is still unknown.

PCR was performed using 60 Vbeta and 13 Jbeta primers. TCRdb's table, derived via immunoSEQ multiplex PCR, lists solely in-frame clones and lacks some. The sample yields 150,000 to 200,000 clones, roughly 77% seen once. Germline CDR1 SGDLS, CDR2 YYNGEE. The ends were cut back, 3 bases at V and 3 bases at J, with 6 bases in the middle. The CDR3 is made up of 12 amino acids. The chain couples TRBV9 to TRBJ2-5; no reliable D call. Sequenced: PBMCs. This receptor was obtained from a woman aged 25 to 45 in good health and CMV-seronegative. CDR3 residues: CASSAREETQYF. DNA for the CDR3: TGTGCCAGCAGCGCGAGAGAAGAGACCCAGTACTTC.